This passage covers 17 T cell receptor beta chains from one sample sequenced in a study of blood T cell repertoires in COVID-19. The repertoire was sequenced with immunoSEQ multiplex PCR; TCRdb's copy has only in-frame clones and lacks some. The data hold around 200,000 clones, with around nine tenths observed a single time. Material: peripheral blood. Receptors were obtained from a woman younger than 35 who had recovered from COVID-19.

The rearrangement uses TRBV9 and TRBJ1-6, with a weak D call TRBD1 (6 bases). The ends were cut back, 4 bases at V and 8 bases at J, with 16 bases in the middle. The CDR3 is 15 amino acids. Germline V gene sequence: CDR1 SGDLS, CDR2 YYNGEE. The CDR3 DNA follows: TGTGCCAGCAGCTCTCAGGGGCTTAGGGATTCACCCCTCCACTTT. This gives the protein CASSSQGLRDSPLHF.

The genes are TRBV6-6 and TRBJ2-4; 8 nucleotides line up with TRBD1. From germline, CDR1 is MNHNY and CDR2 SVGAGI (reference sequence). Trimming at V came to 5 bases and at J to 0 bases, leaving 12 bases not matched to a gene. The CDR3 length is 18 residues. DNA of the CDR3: TGTGCCAGCAGTCCTGGGACAGGTAAAGGACTAGCCAAAAACATTCAGTACTTC. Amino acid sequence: CASSPGTGKGLAKNIQYF.

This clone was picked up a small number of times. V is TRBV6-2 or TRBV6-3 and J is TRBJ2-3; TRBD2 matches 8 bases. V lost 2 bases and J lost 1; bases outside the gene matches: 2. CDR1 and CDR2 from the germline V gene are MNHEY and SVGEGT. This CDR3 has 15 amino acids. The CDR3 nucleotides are TGTGCCAGCAGTTACGGGCGGGAGGGCACAGATACGCAGTATTTT. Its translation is CASSYGREGTDTQYF.

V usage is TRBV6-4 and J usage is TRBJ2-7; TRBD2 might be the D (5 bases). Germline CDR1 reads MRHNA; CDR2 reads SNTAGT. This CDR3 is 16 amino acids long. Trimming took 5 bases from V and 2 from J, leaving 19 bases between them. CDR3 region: CASSKEEVKGPYEQYV. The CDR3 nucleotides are TGTGCCAGCAGTAAAGAGGAGGTAAAGGGCCCCTACGAGCAGTACGTC.

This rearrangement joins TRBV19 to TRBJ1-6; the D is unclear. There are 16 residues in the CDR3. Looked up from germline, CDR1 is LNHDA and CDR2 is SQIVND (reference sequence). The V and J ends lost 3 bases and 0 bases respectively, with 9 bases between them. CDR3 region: CASSISGSSYNSPLHF. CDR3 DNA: TGTGCCAGTAGTATTTCTGGGAGCTCCTATAATTCACCCCTCCACTTT. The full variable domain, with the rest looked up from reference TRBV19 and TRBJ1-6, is DGGITQSPKYLFRKEGQNVTLSCEQNLNHDAMYWYRQDPGQGLRLIYYSQIVNDFQKGDIAEGYSVSREKKESFPLTVTSAQKNPTAFYLCASSISGSSYNSPLHFGNGTRLTVT.

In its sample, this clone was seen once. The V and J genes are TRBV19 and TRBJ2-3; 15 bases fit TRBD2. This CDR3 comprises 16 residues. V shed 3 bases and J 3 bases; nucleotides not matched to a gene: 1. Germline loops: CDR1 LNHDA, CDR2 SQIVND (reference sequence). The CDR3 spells CASSIGLAGGTDTQYF. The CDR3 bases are TGTGCCAGTAGTATCGGACTAGCGGGAGGGACAGATACGCAGTATTTT. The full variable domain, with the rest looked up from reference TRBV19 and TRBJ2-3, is DGGITQSPKYLFRKEGQNVTLSCEQNLNHDAMYWYRQDPGQGLRLIYYSQIVNDFQKGDIAEGYSVSREKKESFPLTVTSAQKNPTAFYLCASSIGLAGGTDTQYFGPGTRLTVL.

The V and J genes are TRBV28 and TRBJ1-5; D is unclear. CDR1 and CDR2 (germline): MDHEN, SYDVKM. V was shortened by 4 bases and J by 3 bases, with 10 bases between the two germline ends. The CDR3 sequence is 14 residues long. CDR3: CASSSLQVNQPQHF. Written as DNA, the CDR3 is TGTGCCAGCAGTTCGTTGCAGGTCAATCAGCCCCAGCATTTT.

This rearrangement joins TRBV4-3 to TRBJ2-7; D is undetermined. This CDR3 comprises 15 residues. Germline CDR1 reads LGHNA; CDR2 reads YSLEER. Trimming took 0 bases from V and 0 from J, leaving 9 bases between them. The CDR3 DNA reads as TGCGCCAGCAGCCAAGACCTTAGGAGCTCCTACGAGCAGTACTTC. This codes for CASSQDLRSSYEQYF.

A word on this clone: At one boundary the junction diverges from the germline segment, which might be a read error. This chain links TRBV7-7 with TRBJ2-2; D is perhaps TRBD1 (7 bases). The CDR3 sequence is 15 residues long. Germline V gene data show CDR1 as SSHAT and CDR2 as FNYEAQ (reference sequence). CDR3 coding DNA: TGTGCTAGCAGCTTAGTCCCAGGGGGGACCGGGGAGCTGTTTTTT. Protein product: CASSLVPGGTGELFF.

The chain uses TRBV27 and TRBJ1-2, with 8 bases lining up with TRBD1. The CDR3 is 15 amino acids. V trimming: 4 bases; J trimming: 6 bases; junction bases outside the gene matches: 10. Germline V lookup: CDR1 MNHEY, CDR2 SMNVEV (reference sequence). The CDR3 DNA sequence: TGTGCCAGCAGTTACGAGACAGGGGAGGTCGATGGCTACACCTTC. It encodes CASSYETGEVDGYTF.

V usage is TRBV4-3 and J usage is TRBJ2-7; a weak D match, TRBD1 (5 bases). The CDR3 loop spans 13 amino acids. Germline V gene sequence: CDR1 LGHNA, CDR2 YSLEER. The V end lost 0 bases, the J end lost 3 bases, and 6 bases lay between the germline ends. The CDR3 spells CASSQETGYEQYF. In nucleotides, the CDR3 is TGCGCCAGCAGCCAAGAAACAGGCTACGAGCAGTACTTC.

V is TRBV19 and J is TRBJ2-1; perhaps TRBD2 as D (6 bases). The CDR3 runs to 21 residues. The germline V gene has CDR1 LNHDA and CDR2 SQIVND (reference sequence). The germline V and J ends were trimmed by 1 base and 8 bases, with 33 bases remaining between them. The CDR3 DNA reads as TGTGCCAGTAGTATAGGTCCGGGACCGGTAATATCTGCGGGGTTTATTGATGAGCAGTTCTTC. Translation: CASSIGPGPVISAGFIDEQFF.

The CDR3 sequence: CAISESSYSNQPQHF. Here the CDR3 DNA reads TGTGCCATCAGTGAGTCCTCCTATAGCAATCAGCCCCAGCATTTT. J is TRBJ1-5 and V is TRBV10-3; no definite D call. With 0 bases removed from V and 0 bases from J, the gap between germline ends came to 6 bases. The CDR3 is made up of 15 amino acids. Germline assignment: CDR1 ENHRY and CDR2 SYGVKD.

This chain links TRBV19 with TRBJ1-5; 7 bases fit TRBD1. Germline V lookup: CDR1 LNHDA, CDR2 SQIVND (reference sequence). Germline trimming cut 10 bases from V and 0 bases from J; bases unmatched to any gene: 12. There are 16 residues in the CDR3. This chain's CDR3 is CAIHYGTDNSNQPQHF. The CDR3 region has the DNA TGTGCCATTCATTATGGGACAGACAATAGCAATCAGCCCCAGCATTTT.

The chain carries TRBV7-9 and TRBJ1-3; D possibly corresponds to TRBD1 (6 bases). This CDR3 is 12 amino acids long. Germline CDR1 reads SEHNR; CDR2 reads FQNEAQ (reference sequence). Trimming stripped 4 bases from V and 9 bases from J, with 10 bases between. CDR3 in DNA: TGTGCCAGCAGCTCTTACAGGGCCACCATATATTTT. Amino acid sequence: CASSSYRATIYF.

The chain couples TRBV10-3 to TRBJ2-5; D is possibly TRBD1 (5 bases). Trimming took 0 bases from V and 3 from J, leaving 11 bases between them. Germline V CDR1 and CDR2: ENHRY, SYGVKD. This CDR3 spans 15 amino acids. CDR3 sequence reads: CAISESAGHKETQYF. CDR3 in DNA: TGTGCCATCAGTGAGTCAGCTGGACATAAAGAGACCCAGTACTTC.

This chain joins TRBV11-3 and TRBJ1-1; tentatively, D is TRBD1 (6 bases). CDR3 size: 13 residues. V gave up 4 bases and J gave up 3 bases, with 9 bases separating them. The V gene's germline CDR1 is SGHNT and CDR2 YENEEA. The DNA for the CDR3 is TGTGCCAGCAGCTCTTACAGGGACACTGAAGCTTTCTTT. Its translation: CASSSYRDTEAFF.